The 25 T cell receptor beta chains given below trace back to one sample, sequenced in a study of blood T cell repertoires in COVID-19. The assay was immunoSEQ multiplex PCR, and TCRdb's table has in-frame clones only and misses some. The table has 300,000 or so clones, more than 75% seen once. The sample consisted of PBMCs or T cells enriched from blood (not recorded which). These receptors all come from a man between 60 and 75 years old who had recovered from COVID-19.

The chain recombines TRBV5-4 with TRBJ1-3; D gene unclear. Trimming cost V 5 bases and J 0 bases, with 6 bases left between them. CDR3 length: 13 residues. Germline loops: CDR1 SGHNT, CDR2 YYREEE (reference sequence). The CDR3 loop reads CASSRDSGNTIYF. The DNA of the CDR3 is TGTGCCAGCAGTCGGGACTCTGGAAACACCATATATTTT.

This rearrangement joins TRBV5-4 to TRBJ1-1, with a tentative D call TRBD1 (6 bases). The length of the CDR3 is 14 residues. V was cut by 5 bases and J by 1 base, with 12 bases left in between. Germline V gene data show CDR1 as SGHNT and CDR2 as YYREEE (reference sequence). This chain's CDR3 is CASSKQGPNTEAFF. In DNA form, the CDR3 reads TGTGCCAGCAGTAAACAGGGCCCGAACACTGAAGCTTTCTTT.

In this sample, this clone turned up once. The genes are TRBV6-5 and TRBJ2-7; D is possibly TRBD1 (6 bases). The germline V gene has CDR1 MNHEY and CDR2 SVGAGI. This CDR3 has 14 amino acids. The V end lost 4 bases, the J end lost 2 bases, and 12 bases lay between the germline ends. The CDR3 sequence is CASSSIGQTYEQYF. In DNA, the CDR3 is TGTGCCAGCAGTTCTATAGGACAGACCTACGAGCAGTACTTC.

This chain links TRBV6-2 or TRBV6-3 with TRBJ2-1; 13 bases agree with TRBD2. The CDR3 is made up of 17 amino acids. Germline trimming cut 4 bases from V and 8 bases from J; bases unmatched to any gene: 11. Looked up from germline, CDR1 is MNHEY and CDR2 is SVGEGT. CDR3 in DNA: TGTGCCAGCAGTTTAGTTACGACTAGCGGGAGGCTCGATGAGCAGTTCTTC. Its translation: CASSLVTTSGRLDEQFF.

The gene calls are TRBV3-1 (or the pseudogene TRBV3-2) and TRBJ1-6, with D possibly TRBD1 on 6 matching bases. Deletions cut 2 bases from V and 4 bases from J, with 9 bases between. CDR3 length equals 15 residues. The germline V gene has CDR1 LGHDT and CDR2 YNNKEL (reference sequence). The CDR3 nucleotides read TGTGCCAGCAGCCAACAGGGGTCTTATAATTCACCCCTCCACTTT. Protein: CASSQQGSYNSPLHF.

The V call is TRBV9, the J call TRBJ1-4; 9 nucleotides align to TRBD1. CDR1 is SGDLS, CDR2 YYNGEE, per germline. This CDR3 comprises 14 residues. The ends lost 4 bases at V and 8 bases at J; junction bases unmatched: 6. The CDR3 region is CASSRDRAREKLFF. The CDR3 bases are TGTGCCAGCAGCAGGGACAGGGCGAGGGAAAAACTGTTTTTT.

The chain is built from TRBV5-1 and TRBJ1-4; D is unclear. Germline V gene data show CDR1 as SGHRS and CDR2 as YFSETQ. The CDR3 extends over 14 amino acids. The V end was cut by 4 bases, the J end by 0 bases, with 7 bases between. The CDR3 spells CASSGLSTNEKLFF. CDR3 DNA: TGCGCCAGCAGCGGGCTTTCAACTAATGAAAAACTGTTTTTT.

V gene TRBV11-2 combines with J gene TRBJ2-7; 13 bases align to TRBD2. The J segment lost 2 bases and the V segment lost 5 bases, leaving 6 bases of the junction unmatched. The germline V gene encodes CDR1 SGHAT and CDR2 FQNNGV. The CDR3 length is 16 residues. CDR3 nucleotide sequence: TGTGCCAGCAGCCCCGGGACTAGCGGGACCGCCTACGAGCAGTACTTC. Protein: CASSPGTSGTAYEQYF.

The J gene is TRBJ2-6, the V gene TRBV30, with D possibly TRBD2 on 6 matching bases. The CDR3 is made up of 15 amino acids. Germline V lookup: CDR1 GTSNPN, CDR2 SVGIG (reference sequence). V lost 2 bases and J lost 4, with 12 bases in between. CDR3 protein: CAWSYGGGGANVLTF. The CDR3 DNA reads as TGTGCCTGGAGTTACGGGGGTGGCGGGGCCAACGTCCTGACTTTC.

The chain is built from TRBV18 and TRBJ1-4, with D possibly matching TRBD1 (5 bases). The CDR3 consists of 14 residues. Trimming removed 4 bases at V and 5 bases at J, with 11 bases between. Germline CDR1 is KGHSH and CDR2 is LQKENI. The CDR3, as DNA: TGTGCCAGCTCACAGGGGCATACGAATGAAAAACTGTTTTTT. It encodes CASSQGHTNEKLFF.

This chain uses TRBV12-3 or TRBV12-4 with TRBJ2-7, with no clear D. The CDR3 consists of 12 residues. Trimming pared 4 bases from V and 2 bases from J, leaving 6 bases between. This CDR3 reads CASSYDTYEQYF. CDR3 sequence (DNA): TGTGCCAGCAGTTACGACACCTACGAGCAGTACTTC.

This clone was observed a handful of times. The J gene is TRBJ2-7, the V gene TRBV5-6; no reliable D call. V was trimmed by 0 bases and J by 2 bases, leaving 12 bases between them. Germline V lookup: CDR1 SGHDT, CDR2 YYEEEE. This CDR3 spans 15 amino acids. The CDR3 coding sequence is TGTGCCAGCAGCTTGGGAGCGTCCAACACCTACGAGCAGTACTTC. This translates into CASSLGASNTYEQYF.

The rearrangement joins TRBV12-3 or TRBV12-4 to TRBJ2-2; the match to TRBD1 covers 7 bases. V was clipped by 6 bases and J by 6 bases; unmatched bases: 4. The CDR3 is made up of 13 amino acids. CDR3 residues: CASSIGGPGELFF. The CDR3 nucleotides are TGTGCCAGCAGCATAGGGGGCCCCGGGGAGCTGTTTTTT.

This sequence joins TRBV6-5 and TRBJ1-1; maybe TRBD1 (6 bases). V shed 7 bases and J shed 0 bases, with 15 bases lying between them. Germline loops: CDR1 MNHEY, CDR2 SVGAGI. The CDR3 spans 15 residues. CDR3 sequence (DNA): TGTGCCAGCAACCTGAACCAGGGGATGAACACTGAAGCTTTCTTT. It yields the protein CASNLNQGMNTEAFF.

The gene calls are TRBV6-5 and TRBJ1-6; D unresolved. There are 13 residues in the CDR3. In germline, CDR1 is MNHEY, CDR2 SVGAGI. The V and J ends lost 3 bases and 9 bases respectively, with 9 bases between them. CDR3: CASSYGDFSPLHF. Written as DNA, the CDR3 is TGTGCCAGCAGTTATGGAGACTTTTCACCCCTCCACTTT.

The DNA for the CDR3 is TGTGCCAGCAGCGACACGGGGGGGCAGGTAGAGACCCAGTACTTC. Its protein is CASSDTGGQVETQYF. The V call is TRBV9, the J call TRBJ2-5; 8 bases are shared with TRBD2. This CDR3 has 15 amino acids. Germline V gives CDR1 SGDLS, CDR2 YYNGEE. Trimming cost V 3 bases and J 4 bases; bases outside gene matches: 8.

The CDR3: CASSPGTVSNQPQHF. CDR3 nucleotides: TGTGCCAGCAGCCCCGGGACAGTTAGCAATCAGCCCCAGCATTTT. The genes are TRBV6-6 and TRBJ1-5; 7 nucleotides match TRBD1. V trimming: 6 bases; J trimming: 0 bases; junction bases outside the gene matches: 5. CDR1 is MNHNY, CDR2 SVGAGI, per germline (reference sequence). CDR3 size: 15 residues.

The chain employs TRBV5-4 and TRBJ2-1; 14 bases align to TRBD2. CDR1 SGHNT and CDR2 YYREEE come from the germline V gene (reference sequence). The junction had 2 bases not matched to a gene; V was cut back by 2 bases and J by 7 bases. The CDR3 is made up of 15 amino acids. CDR3 nucleotide sequence: TGTGCCAGCAGCTTAGGGACTAGCGGGAGTAATGAGCAGTTCTTC. This translates into CASSLGTSGSNEQFF.

The chain employs TRBV9 and TRBJ2-2; D gene ambiguous. CDR1 SGDLS and CDR2 YYNGEE come from the germline V gene. V lost 0 bases to trimming and J lost 1 base, with 7 bases between them. This CDR3 is 15 amino acids long. The CDR3 loop is CASSVGSLNTGELFF. In nucleotides, the CDR3 is TGTGCCAGCAGCGTAGGTAGCCTGAACACCGGGGAGCTGTTTTTT.

The chain couples TRBV27 to TRBJ2-1; no firm D call. Per germline, CDR1 MNHEY and CDR2 SMNVEV (reference sequence). The CDR3 is 14 amino acids. The V gene lost 4 bases and the J gene lost 7 bases, with 14 bases spanning the gap. The chain's CDR3 is CASSSRLLRNEQFF. The CDR3 DNA sequence: TGTGCCAGCAGTTCCCGCCTCCTGAGGAATGAGCAGTTCTTC.

A single count supports this clone. The chain carries TRBV28 and TRBJ1-6; D unclear. Germline V gene sequence: CDR1 MDHEN, CDR2 SYDVKM. This CDR3 spans 13 amino acids. The germline V and J ends were trimmed by 3 bases and 3 bases, with 3 bases remaining between them. The CDR3 sequence: CASSFYYNSPLHF. CDR3 nucleotide sequence: TGTGCCAGCAGTTTTTACTATAATTCACCCCTCCACTTT. Variable domain in full (rest from reference TRBV28 and TRBJ1-6): DVKVTQSSRYLVKRTGEKVFLECVQDMDHENMFWYRQDPGLGLRLIYFSYDVKMKEKGDIPEGYSVSREKKERFSLILESASTNQTSMYLCASSFYYNSPLHFGNGTRLTVT.

The chain is built from TRBV29-1 and TRBJ2-3, with a weak D call TRBD1 (6 bases). Germline lookup yields CDR1 SQVTM and CDR2 ANQGSEA. The CDR3 runs 13 residues. Between the trimmed V and J ends, which lost 5 bases and 4 bases, there was a span of 13 bases. CDR3 residues: CSVKWGRPDTQYF. For the CDR3, the DNA is TGCAGCGTTAAGTGGGGGCGTCCAGATACGCAGTATTTT.

In this sample, this clone turned up many times. V gene TRBV5-5 combines with J gene TRBJ2-7; D gene uncertain. The CDR3 loop spans 13 amino acids. V was cut by 0 bases and J by 0 bases, with 4 bases left in between. Germline loops: CDR1 SGHKS, CDR2 YYEKEE (reference sequence). CDR3 loop: CASSLGHSYEQYF. Here the CDR3 DNA reads TGTGCCAGCAGCTTGGGACACTCCTACGAGCAGTACTTC. The full variable domain, rest sourced from reference TRBV5-5 and TRBJ2-7, is DAGVTQSPTHLIKTRGQQVTLRCSPISGHKSVSWYQQVLGQGPQFIFQYYEKEERGRGNFPDRFSARQFPNYSSELNVNALLLGDSALYLCASSLGHSYEQYFGPGTRLTVT.

The chain has TRBV7-2 and TRBJ2-6; D gene ambiguous. Germline CDR1 and CDR2: SGHTA and FQGNSA. V lost 6 bases, J lost 0 bases, and 6 bases lay in between. CDR3 size: 14 residues. The CDR3 region is CASSSSSGANVLTF. CDR3 DNA sequence: TGTGCCAGCAGTTCCAGCTCTGGGGCCAACGTCCTGACTTTC. Looking up the rest from reference TRBV7-2 and TRBJ2-6 gives the full variable domain: GAGVSQSPSNKVTEKGKDVELRCDPISGHTALYWYRQSLGQGLEFLIYFQGNSAPDKSGLPSDRFSAERTGGSVSTLTIQRTQQEDSAVYLCASSSSSGANVLTFGAGSRLTVL.

This clone was seen a few times. The CDR3 DNA follows: TGTGCCACCAGTGATTCCGCGGGAGTGGTTTTCACCGGGGAGCTGTTTTTT. Its translation is CATSDSAGVVFTGELFF. The V and J genes are TRBV24-1 and TRBJ2-2; TRBD2 matches 7 bases. V trimming: 2 bases; J trimming: 4 bases; junction bases outside the gene matches: 9. This CDR3 has 17 residues. Germline lookup yields CDR1 KGHDR and CDR2 SFDVKD.